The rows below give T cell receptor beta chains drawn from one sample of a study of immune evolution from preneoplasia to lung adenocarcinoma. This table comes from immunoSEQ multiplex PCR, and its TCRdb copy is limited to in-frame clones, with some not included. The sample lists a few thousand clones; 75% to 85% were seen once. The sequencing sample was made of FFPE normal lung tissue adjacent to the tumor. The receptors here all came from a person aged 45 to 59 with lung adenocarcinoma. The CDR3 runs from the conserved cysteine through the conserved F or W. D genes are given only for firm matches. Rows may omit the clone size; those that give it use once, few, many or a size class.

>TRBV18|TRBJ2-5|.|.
CASSPQGPGAVGETQYF
TGTGCCAGCTCACCACAAGGGCCAGGGGCCGTTGGAGAGACCCAGTACTTC
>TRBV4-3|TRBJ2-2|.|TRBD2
CASSQEGTSGRLGTGELFF
TGCGCCAGCAGCCAAGAAGGGACTAGCGGGAGATTAGGGACCGGGGAGCTGTTTTTT
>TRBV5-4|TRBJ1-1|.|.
CASSFILGLDTEAFF
TGTGCCAGCAGCTTTATCCTAGGGCTCGACACTGAAGCTTTCTTT
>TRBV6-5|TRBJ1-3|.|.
CASSYGRSSGNTIYF
TGTGCCAGCAGTTACGGCCGTAGCTCTGGAAACACCATATATTTT
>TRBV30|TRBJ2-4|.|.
CACLQGDKNIQYF
TGTGCCTGCTTACAGGGTGACAAAAACATTCAGTACTTC
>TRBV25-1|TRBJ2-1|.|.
CASSEWGSPEQFF
TGTGCCAGCAGTGAATGGGGGTCACCTGAGCAGTTCTTC
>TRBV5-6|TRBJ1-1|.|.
CASSQWAAEAFF
TGTGCCAGCAGCCAATGGGCAGCTGAAGCTTTCTTT
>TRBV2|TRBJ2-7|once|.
CASKKDSYEQYF
TGTGCCAGCAAGAAAGACTCCTACGAGCAGTACTTC
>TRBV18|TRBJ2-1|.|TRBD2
CASSPRQGYAGGEQFF
TGTGCCAGCTCACCACGTCAGGGTTATGCGGGGGGTGAGCAGTTCTTC
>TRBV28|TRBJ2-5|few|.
CASSPGAGGFKETQYF
TGTGCCAGCAGCCCAGGGGCAGGTGGGTTTAAAGAGACCCAGTACTTC
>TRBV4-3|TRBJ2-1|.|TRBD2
CASSQDSLAENEQFF
TGCGCCAGCAGCCAAGATAGCCTAGCGGAAAATGAGCAGTTCTTC
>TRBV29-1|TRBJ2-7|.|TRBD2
CSVRGETYEQYF
TGCAGCGTTCGGGGGGAAACCTACGAGCAGTACTTC
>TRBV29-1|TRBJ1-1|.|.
CSVSDSAQEAFF
TGCAGCGTTTCGGACAGCGCTCAGGAAGCTTTCTTT
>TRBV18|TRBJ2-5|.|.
CASSSRHPPVGETQYF
TGTGCCAGCTCATCAAGGCATCCCCCCGTTGGGGAGACCCAGTACTTC
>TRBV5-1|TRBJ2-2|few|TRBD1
CASSVGQGNTGELFF
TGCGCCAGCAGCGTGGGACAGGGGAACACCGGGGAGCTGTTTTTT
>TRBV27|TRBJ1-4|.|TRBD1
CASITGGKREKLFF
TGTGCCAGCATCACAGGGGGCAAAAGGGAAAAACTGTTTTTT
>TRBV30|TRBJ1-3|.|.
CAWSQGGSGNTIYF
TGTGCCTGGAGTCAAGGGGGCTCTGGAAACACCATATATTTT
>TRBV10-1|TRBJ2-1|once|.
CASSDAGEQFF
TGCGCCAGCAGTGACGCTGGCGAGCAGTTCTTC
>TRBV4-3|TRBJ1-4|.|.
CASSQDPAGVERAVKLFF
TGCGCCAGCAGCCAAGATCCCGCGGGCGTGGAGAGGGCTGTAAAACTGTTTTTT
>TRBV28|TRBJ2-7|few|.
CASGAVTYEQYF
TGTGCCAGCGGGGCAGTCACCTACGAGCAGTACTTC
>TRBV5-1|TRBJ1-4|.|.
CASSTGPNEKLFF
TGCGCCAGCAGTACTGGACCTAATGAAAAACTGTTTTTT
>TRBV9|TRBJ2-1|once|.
CASSVTRALPNEQFF
TGTGCCAGCAGCGTCACCAGGGCCCTACCCAATGAGCAGTTCTTC
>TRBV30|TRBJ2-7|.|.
CAWTSGQSSYEQYF
TGTGCCTGGACGTCGGGGCAAAGCTCCTACGAGCAGTACTTC
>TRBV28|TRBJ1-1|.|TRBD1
CASSNSNINRDRGPVTEAFF
TGTGCCAGCAGCAACTCCAACATAAACCGGGACAGGGGGCCCGTGACTGAAGCTTTCTTT
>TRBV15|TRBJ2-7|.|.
CATSTTDSYEQYF
TGTGCCACCAGCACCACAGATTCCTACGAGCAGTACTTC
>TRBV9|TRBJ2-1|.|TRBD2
CASSALAGGPNEQFF
TGTGCCAGCAGCGCCCTAGCGGGAGGGCCGAATGAGCAGTTCTTC
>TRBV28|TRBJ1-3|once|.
CASKGGQVGNTIYF
TGTGCCAGCAAGGGGGGGCAAGTTGGAAACACCATATATTTT
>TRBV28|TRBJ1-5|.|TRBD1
CASRGDRVLNQPQHF
TGTGCCAGCAGGGGGGACAGGGTGCTTAATCAGCCCCAGCATTTT
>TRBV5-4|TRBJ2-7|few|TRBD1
CASRPDRGDYEQYF
TGTGCCAGCAGGCCTGACAGGGGGGACTACGAGCAGTACTTC
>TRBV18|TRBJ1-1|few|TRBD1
CASSLRDSRNTEAFF
TGTGCCAGCTCACTACGGGACAGCCGGAACACTGAAGCTTTCTTT
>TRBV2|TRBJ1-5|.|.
CASSGDGNQPQHF
TGTGCCAGCTCCGGGGATGGCAATCAGCCCCAGCATTTT
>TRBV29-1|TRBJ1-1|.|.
CSGNRELNTEAFF
TGCAGCGGTAACAGGGAGTTGAACACTGAAGCTTTCTTT
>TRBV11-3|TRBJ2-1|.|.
CASSAGGSNEQFF
TGTGCCAGCAGCGCTGGGGGGTCCAATGAGCAGTTCTTC
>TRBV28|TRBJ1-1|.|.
CASSRRQDRAFF
TGTGCCAGCAGTCGACGACAGGACCGGGCTTTCTTT
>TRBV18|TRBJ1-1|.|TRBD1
CASSPPPPTGGTEAFF
TGTGCCAGCTCACCCCCACCACCGACAGGGGGCACTGAAGCTTTCTTT
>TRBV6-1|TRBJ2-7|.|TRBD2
CASSEGAGSSYEQYF
TGTGCCAGCAGTGAAGGAGCGGGGAGCTCCTACGAGCAGTACTTC
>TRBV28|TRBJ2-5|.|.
CASSLAVLVEETQYF
TGTGCCAGCAGTTTGGCGGTTTTGGTCGAGGAGACCCAGTACTTC
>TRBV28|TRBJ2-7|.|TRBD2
CASSSRLAGAYEQYF
TGTGCCAGCAGTTCGAGACTAGCGGGGGCCTACGAGCAGTACTTC
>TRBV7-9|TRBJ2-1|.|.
CASSYNEQFF
TGTGCCAGCAGCTACAATGAGCAGTTCTTC
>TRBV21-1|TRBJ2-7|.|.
CASSKGHRTLAGYEQYF
TGTGCCAGCAGCAAAGGTCATAGGACTCTGGCGGGCTACGAGCAGTACTTC
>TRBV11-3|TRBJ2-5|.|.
CASSFSQGETQYF
TGTGCCAGCAGCTTTAGTCAGGGAGAGACCCAGTACTTC
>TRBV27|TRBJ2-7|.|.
CASNPLQGGSYEQYF
TGTGCCAGCAACCCTTTACAGGGTGGCTCCTACGAGCAGTACTTC
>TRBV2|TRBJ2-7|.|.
CASSVRLSSYEQYF
TGTGCCAGCAGTGTAAGGCTCAGCTCCTACGAGCAGTACTTC
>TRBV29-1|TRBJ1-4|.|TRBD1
CSVFGTDTGGKLFF
TGCAGCGTTTTCGGGACAGATACTGGTGGAAAACTGTTTTTT
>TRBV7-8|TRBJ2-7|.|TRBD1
CASSLEEGGTTYEQYF
TGTGCCAGCAGCTTAGAGGAAGGGGGCACAACCTACGAGCAGTACTTC
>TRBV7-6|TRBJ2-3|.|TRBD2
CASSSPWTSGRATDTQYF
TGTGCCAGCAGCTCCCCCTGGACTAGCGGGAGGGCCACAGATACGCAGTATTTT
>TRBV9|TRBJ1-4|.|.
CASSRDTEAEKLFF
TGTGCCAGCAGCCGGGACACTGAGGCGGAAAAACTGTTTTTT
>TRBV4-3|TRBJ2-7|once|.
CASSQRTGSLSEQYF
TGCGCCAGCAGCCAGAGAACAGGGTCCCTAAGTGAGCAGTACTTC
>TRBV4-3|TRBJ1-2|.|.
CASSQRQNYGYTF
TGCGCCAGCAGCCAAAGACAGAACTATGGCTACACCTTC
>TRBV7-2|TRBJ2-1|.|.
CASSFPGIYNEQFF
TGTGCCAGCAGCTTCCCAGGGATCTACAATGAGCAGTTCTTC
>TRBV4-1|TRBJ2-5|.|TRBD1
CASSRTGPETQYF
TGCGCCAGCAGCCGGACAGGGCCGGAGACCCAGTACTTC
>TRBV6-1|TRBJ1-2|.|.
CASSGLTGINRSYGYTF
TGTGCCAGCAGTGGACTCACCGGGATTAACAGAAGCTATGGCTACACCTTC
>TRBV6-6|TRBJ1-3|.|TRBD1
CASRDGQGAGNTIYF
TGTGCCAGCAGAGACGGACAGGGGGCCGGAAACACCATATATTTT
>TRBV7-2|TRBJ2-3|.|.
CASSLLLLAFAGTDTQYF
TGTGCCAGCAGCTTACTCTTACTAGCCTTTGCGGGTACAGATACGCAGTATTTT
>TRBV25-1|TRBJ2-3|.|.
CASSDSASTDTQYF
TGTGCCAGCAGTGACAGCGCTAGCACAGATACGCAGTATTTT
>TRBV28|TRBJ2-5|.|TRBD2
CASSQSGATQETQYF
TGTGCCAGTTCCCAGAGCGGGGCTACCCAAGAGACCCAGTACTTC
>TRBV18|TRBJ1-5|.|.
CASSPESNQPQHF
TGTGCCAGCTCACCAGAAAGCAATCAGCCCCAGCATTTT
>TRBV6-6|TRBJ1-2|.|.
CASGRTNTYGYTF
TGTGCCAGCGGAAGGACTAACACCTATGGCTACACCTTC
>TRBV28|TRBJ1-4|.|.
CASFSGGTNEKLFF
TGTGCCAGCTTCTCCGGGGGCACTAATGAAAAACTGTTTTTT